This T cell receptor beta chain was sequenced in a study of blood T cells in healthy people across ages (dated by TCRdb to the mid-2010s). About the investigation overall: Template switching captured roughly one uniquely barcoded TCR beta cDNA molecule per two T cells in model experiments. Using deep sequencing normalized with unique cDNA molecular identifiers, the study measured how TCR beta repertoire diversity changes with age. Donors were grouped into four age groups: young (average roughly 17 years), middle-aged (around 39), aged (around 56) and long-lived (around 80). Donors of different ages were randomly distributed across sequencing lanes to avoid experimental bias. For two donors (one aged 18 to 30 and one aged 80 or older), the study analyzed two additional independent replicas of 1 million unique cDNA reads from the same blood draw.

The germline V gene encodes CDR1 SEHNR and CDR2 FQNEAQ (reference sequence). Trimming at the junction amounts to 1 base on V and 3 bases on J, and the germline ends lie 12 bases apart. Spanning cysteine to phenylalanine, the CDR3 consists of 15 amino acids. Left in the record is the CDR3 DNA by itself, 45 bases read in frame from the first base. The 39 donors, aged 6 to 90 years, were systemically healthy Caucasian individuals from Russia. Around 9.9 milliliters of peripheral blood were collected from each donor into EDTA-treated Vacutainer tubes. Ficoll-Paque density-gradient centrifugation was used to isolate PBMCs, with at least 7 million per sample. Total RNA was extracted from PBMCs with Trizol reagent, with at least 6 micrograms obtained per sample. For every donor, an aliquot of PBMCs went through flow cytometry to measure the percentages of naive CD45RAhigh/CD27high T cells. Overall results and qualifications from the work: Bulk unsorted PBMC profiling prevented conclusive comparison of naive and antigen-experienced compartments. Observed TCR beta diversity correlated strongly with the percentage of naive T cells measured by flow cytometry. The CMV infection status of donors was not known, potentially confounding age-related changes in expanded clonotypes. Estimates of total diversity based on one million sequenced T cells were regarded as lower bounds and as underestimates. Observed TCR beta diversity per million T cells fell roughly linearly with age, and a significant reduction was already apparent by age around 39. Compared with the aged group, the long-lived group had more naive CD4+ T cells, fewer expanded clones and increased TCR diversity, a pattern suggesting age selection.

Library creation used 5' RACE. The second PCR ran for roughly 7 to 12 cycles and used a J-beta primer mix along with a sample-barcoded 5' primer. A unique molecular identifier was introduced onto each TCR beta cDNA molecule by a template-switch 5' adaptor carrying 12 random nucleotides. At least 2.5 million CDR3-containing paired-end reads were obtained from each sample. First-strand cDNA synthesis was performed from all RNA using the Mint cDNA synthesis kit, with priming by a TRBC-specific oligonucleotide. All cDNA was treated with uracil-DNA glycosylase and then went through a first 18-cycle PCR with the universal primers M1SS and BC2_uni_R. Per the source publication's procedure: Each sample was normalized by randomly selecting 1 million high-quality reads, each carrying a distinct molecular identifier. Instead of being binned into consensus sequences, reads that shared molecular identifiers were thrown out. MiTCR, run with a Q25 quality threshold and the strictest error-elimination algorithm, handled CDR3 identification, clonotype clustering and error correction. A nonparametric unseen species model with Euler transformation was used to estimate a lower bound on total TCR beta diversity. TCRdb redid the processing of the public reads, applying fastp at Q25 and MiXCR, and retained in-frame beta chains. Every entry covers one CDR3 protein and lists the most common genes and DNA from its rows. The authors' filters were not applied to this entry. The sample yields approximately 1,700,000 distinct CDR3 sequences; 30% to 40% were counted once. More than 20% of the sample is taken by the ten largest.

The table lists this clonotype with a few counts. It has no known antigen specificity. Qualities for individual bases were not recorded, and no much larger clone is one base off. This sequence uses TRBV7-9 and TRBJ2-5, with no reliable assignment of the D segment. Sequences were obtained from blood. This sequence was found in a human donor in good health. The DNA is TGTGCCAGCAGCTTAGAGGTACCTGTAAAAGAGACCCAGTACTTC. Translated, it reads CASSLEVPVKETQYF. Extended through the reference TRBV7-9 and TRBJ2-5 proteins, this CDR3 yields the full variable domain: DTGVSQNPRHKITKRGQNVTFRCDPISEHNRLYWYRQTLGQGPEFLTYFQNEAQLEKSRLLSDRFSAERPKGSFSTLEIQRTEQGDSAMYLCASSLEVPVKETQYFGPGTRLLVL.